A single sample is the source of the 9 T cell receptor beta chains below, sequenced in a study of T cells in Graves' hyperthyroidism and ophthalmopathy. From RNA transcripts, TCR beta CDR3 regions were amplified. Researchers ran a first-round RT-PCR on the TCR CDR3 using the HTBI primer set. TCRdb re-derived calls from the multiplex PCR reads in MiXCR, one entry per CDR3 protein. Of a few hundred thousand distinct CDR3 sequences listed, more than 12% are singletons. Material: blood. Receptors were obtained from a woman under 40 with Graves' ophthalmopathy.

The chain uses TRBV30 and TRBJ2-7; D may be TRBD1 (5 bases). The CDR3 has 13 residues. V was cut by 0 bases and J by 6 bases, with 12 bases left in between. Germline CDR1 reads GTSNPN; CDR2 reads SVGIG (reference sequence). The CDR3 protein is CAWSVGRGREQYF. CDR3 nucleotide sequence: TGTGCCTGGAGTGTAGGAAGGGGCCGCGAGCAGTACTTC.

There are a few counts of this clonotype. The chain couples TRBV5-5 to TRBJ1-2; D unclear. Germline lookup yields CDR1 SGHKS and CDR2 YYEKEE (reference sequence). V gave up 0 bases and J gave up 5 bases, with 8 bases separating them. The CDR3 has 13 amino acids. The CDR3 nucleotides are TGTGCCAGCAGCTTGGTTCTGGGGTATGGCTACACCTTC. Translation: CASSLVLGYGYTF.

This clonotype was seen only once. V gene TRBV6-1 combines with J gene TRBJ1-2; 9 nucleotides align to TRBD1. Germline V lookup: CDR1 MNHNS, CDR2 SASEGT. The length of the CDR3 is 16 residues. V shed 7 bases, J shed 5 bases, and the junction held 14 bases outside the gene matches. CDR3 coding DNA: TGTGCCAGCAACCTACGGTCGGGACAGGGAACTTATGGCTACACCTTC. This translates into CASNLRSGQGTYGYTF.

The chain links TRBV7-6 to TRBJ2-2, with 7 bases matching TRBD2. The CDR3 has 16 amino acids. CDR1 and CDR2 from the germline V gene are SGHVS and FNYEAQ. The ends lost 5 bases at V and 6 bases at J; junction bases unmatched: 12. CDR3 bases: TGTGCCAGCAGCCCACGACTAGCCCACCTTCCCGGGGAGCTGTTTTTT. It encodes CASSPRLAHLPGELFF.

The sample holds many counts of this clonotype. The rearrangement uses TRBV3-1 and TRBJ1-2, with D uncertain. V was shortened by 1 base and J by 4 bases, with 16 bases between the two germline ends. The CDR3 length is 16 residues. The V gene's germline CDR1 is LGHDT and CDR2 YNNKEL (reference sequence). In DNA form, the CDR3 reads TGTGCCAGCAGCCAAGGATTCGGTTCTCCGGCCTATGGCTACACCTTC. Its protein product is CASSQGFGSPAYGYTF.

This clonotype has ten or more counts. This chain links TRBV20-1 with TRBJ2-2, with TRBD1 matching 10 bases. The trim removed 3 bases at V and 11 bases at J, leaving 15 bases unmatched. The germline gives CDR1 DFQATT, CDR2 SNEGSKA (reference sequence). The CDR3 runs 16 residues. The DNA for the CDR3 is TGCAGTGCTAGGGCCATCGGGACAGGGGAATTGAAAGAGCTGTTTTTT. This translates into CSARAIGTGELKELFF.

At least ten counts were recorded for this clonotype. The chain couples TRBV2 to TRBJ2-2; tentatively, D is TRBD1 (5 bases). Germline CDR1 is SNHLY and CDR2 is FYNNEI. The ends were cut back, 6 bases at V and 5 bases at J, with 16 bases in the middle. The CDR3 sequence is 15 residues long. The CDR3 here is CASREQAGRTGELFF. Here the CDR3 DNA reads TGTGCCAGCAGGGAACAGGCAGGCAGGACCGGGGAGCTGTTTTTT. Together with reference TRBV2 and TRBJ2-2, the CDR3 gives the full variable domain: EPEVTQTPSHQVTQMGQEVILRCVPISNHLYFYWYRQILGQKVEFLVSFYNNEISEKSEIFDDQFSVERPDGSNFTLKIRSTKLEDSAMYFCASREQAGRTGELFFGEGSRLTVL.

J is TRBJ2-1 and V is TRBV10-3; tentative D call: TRBD2 (5 bases). The CDR3 has 15 residues. The V gene lost 0 bases and the J gene lost 6 bases, with 12 bases spanning the gap. Germline-derived CDR1 and CDR2 are ENHRY and SYGVKD. As DNA, the CDR3 is TGTGCCATCAGTGAGTCGAAGCGGCTCGGCAATGAGCAGTTCTTC. It specifies CAISESKRLGNEQFF.

This clonotype was detected ten times or more. The chain employs TRBV27 and TRBJ2-1; tentatively, D is TRBD1 (5 bases). Deletions cut 0 bases from V and 8 bases from J, with 8 bases between. The germline V gene encodes CDR1 MNHEY and CDR2 SMNVEV (reference sequence). The CDR3 totals 13 residues. CDR3 amino acids: CASSLSRADEQFF. The CDR3 bases are TGTGCCAGCAGTTTATCCAGGGCCGATGAGCAGTTCTTC.